This passage covers 3 T cell receptor beta chains from one sample sequenced in a study of graft-versus-host responses after intestinal transplantation. Assay used: immunoSEQ multiplex PCR; TCRdb lists only in-frame clones, some missing. In the table there are thousands of clones, approximately 30% of which are singletons. There were approximately 200,000 CFSE-labeled responder cells plated together with approximately 200,000 irradiated, violet-dye-labeled stimulator cells. The sequencing used alloreactive CD8+ T cells from a mixed lymphocyte reaction culture, collected before transplantation. The sample's subset: CFSE-low proliferating T cells sorted from roughly six-day pre-transplant mixed lymphocyte reaction (GvH or HvG direction). Receptors originate from a human patient who was an organ donor for intestinal transplantation.

The chain combines TRBV27 with TRBJ2-4, with TRBD2 as a possible D gene (6 bases). Trimming removed 4 bases at V and 6 bases at J, with 7 bases between. Germline loops: CDR1 MNHEY, CDR2 SMNVEV (reference sequence). The CDR3 length is 12 residues. The CDR3 reads CASSSGRNIQYF. CDR3 sequence (DNA): TGTGCCAGCAGTTCCGGGAGAAACATTCAGTACTTC.

This clone was detected a few times. The V gene is TRBV4-2, the J gene TRBJ2-1; unclear D gene. Between the trimmed V and J ends, which lost 5 bases and 8 bases, there was a span of 10 bases. Germline V gene sequence: CDR1 LGHNA, CDR2 YNFKEQ. The CDR3 has 12 residues. CDR3 in amino acids: CASSFISDEQFF. DNA for the CDR3: TGTGCCAGCAGCTTTATCAGTGATGAGCAGTTCTTC.

This clone is classed as medium-sized. The chain combines TRBV19 with TRBJ2-7; D is possibly TRBD1 (5 bases). The germline V gene encodes CDR1 LNHDA and CDR2 SQIVND (reference sequence). The V end was cut by 4 bases, the J end by 5 bases, with 12 bases between. CDR3 length: 13 residues. CDR3 loop: CASSSPTGHEQYF. CDR3 bases: TGTGCCAGTAGTAGCCCAACAGGTCACGAGCAGTACTTC.